The rows below give T cell receptor beta chains drawn from one sample of a study of vaccination and CD4 T cells after COVID-19. TCRdb fed the PCR reads into MiXCR, producing one record per CDR3 protein. The sample holds over 10,000 distinct CDR3 sequences, roughly half seen once. These receptors are not linked to any known antigen. The material sequenced was cultured CD4+ T cells from blood, taken after SARS-CoV-2 vaccination. These receptors originate from a human donor with COVID-19. Each CDR3 is given with its conserved first and last residue. Fields, in order: V gene, D gene, J gene, CDR3 protein. A D gene is named only where the DNA matches it firmly.

TRBV7-2	TRBD1	TRBJ1-6	CASSLDRDSSYNSPLHF
TRBV6-1	TRBD1	TRBJ2-7	CASDPGGASTYEQYF
TRBV7-2	TRBD2	TRBJ2-5	CASSSGTSGGARETQYF
TRBV10-2	NA	TRBJ1-2	CASSPRDLGYTF
TRBV6-1	NA	TRBJ2-3	CASSEGQGRGSTDTQYF
TRBV7-9	NA	TRBJ2-3	CASSQDHSTDTQYF
TRBV18	NA	TRBJ1-6	CASSRGRNLSGNSPLHF
TRBV28	NA	TRBJ2-5	CASSKVSKTQYF
TRBV20-1	TRBD2	TRBJ2-1	CSASRRLAANEQFF
TRBV28	NA	TRBJ1-2	CAAEDRKGYTF
TRBV6-1	TRBD1	TRBJ2-3	CASSADRVGTDTQYF
TRBV30	TRBD2	TRBJ2-5	CAWSTRSGGRETQYF
TRBV27	TRBD1	TRBJ1-1	CASSSSGQGEAFF
TRBV11-2	NA	TRBJ1-1	CASSFRTEAFF
TRBV20-1	TRBD1	TRBJ1-6	CSAREGTGGLALHF
TRBV2	TRBD2	TRBJ2-5	CASSEEWSGAKETQYF
TRBV14	NA	TRBJ2-5	CASSQGARSETQYF
TRBV7-3	TRBD2	TRBJ2-5	CASSPGGSGRRQTQYF
TRBV20-1	NA	TRBJ1-1	CSAVDRTRNTEAFF
TRBV20-1	NA	TRBJ2-7	CSARDGGGQKQYF
TRBV4-1	TRBD2	TRBJ2-3	CASSRNIAGRTDTQYF
TRBV10-3	TRBD1	TRBJ1-2	CAINGQGLSDYGYTF
TRBV10-3	NA	TRBJ1-6	CAISGSSSGGAYSPLHF
TRBV15	TRBD1	TRBJ1-2	CATSTDRGYGYTF
TRBV7-2	NA	TRBJ2-3	CASSLVPGVDTQYF
TRBV20-1	TRBD1	TRBJ1-2	CSARRTGTGVNGYTF
TRBV27	NA	TRBJ2-7	CASSSSGGLYEQYF
TRBV10-1	TRBD1	TRBJ2-3	CASSDTGTGGADTQYF
TRBV20-1	NA	TRBJ1-3	CSASRPGQASGNTIYF
TRBV10-3	TRBD1	TRBJ2-7	CATQGDREYEQYF
TRBV20-1	NA	TRBJ2-1	CSASTGTVSRNEQFF
TRBV6-1	NA	TRBJ2-2	CASSPDWGSGELFF
TRBV6-1	NA	TRBJ2-5	CASRAYGPGETQYF
TRBV21-1	NA	TRBJ1-5	CASSKRLDQPQHF
TRBV28	TRBD2	TRBJ2-2	CASSQPSGRGTGELFF